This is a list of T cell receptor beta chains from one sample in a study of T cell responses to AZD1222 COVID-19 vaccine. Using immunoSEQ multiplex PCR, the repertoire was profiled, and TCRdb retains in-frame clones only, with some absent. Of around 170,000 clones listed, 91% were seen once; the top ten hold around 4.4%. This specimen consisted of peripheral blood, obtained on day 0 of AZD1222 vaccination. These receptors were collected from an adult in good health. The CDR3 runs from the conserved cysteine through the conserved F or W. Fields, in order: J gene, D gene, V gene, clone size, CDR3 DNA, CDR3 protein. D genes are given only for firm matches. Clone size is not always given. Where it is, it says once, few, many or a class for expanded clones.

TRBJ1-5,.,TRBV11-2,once,TGTGCCAGCAGCCCTGTGGGGGGTAGCAATCAGCCCCAGCATTTT,CASSPVGGSNQPQHF
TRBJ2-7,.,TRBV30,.,TGTGCCTGGAGGCGACCGGACCACGAGCAGTACTTC,CAWRRPDHEQYF
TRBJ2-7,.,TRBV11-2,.,TGTGCCAGCAGCTTTGTAGTATCCTACGAGCAGTACTTC,CASSFVVSYEQYF
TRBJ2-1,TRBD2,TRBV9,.,TGTGCCAGCAGCGTATCAGCGGGAGGGACCTACAATGAGCAGTTCTTC,CASSVSAGGTYNEQFF
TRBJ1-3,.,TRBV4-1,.,TGCGCCAGCAGCCACGCCGGCAGTTACTCTGGAAACACCATATATTTT,CASSHAGSYSGNTIYF
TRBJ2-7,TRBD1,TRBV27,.,TGTGCCAGCAGTTTTGTGACAGGGAACGAGCAGTACTTC,CASSFVTGNEQYF
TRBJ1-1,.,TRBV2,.,TGTGCCAGCAGGGGGAGGGCCAGAAACACTGAAGCTTTCTTT,CASRGRARNTEAFF
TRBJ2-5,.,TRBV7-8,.,TGTGCCAGCAGCTTTGCAGGTCAAGAGACCCAGTACTTC,CASSFAGQETQYF
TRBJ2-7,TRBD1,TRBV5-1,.,TGCGCCAGCAGCTGGGGGACAGGGCAGGACGAGCAGTACTTC,CASSWGTGQDEQYF
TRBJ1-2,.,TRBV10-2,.,TGCGCCAGCAGTGAGGTGGACCCCTATGGCTACACCTTC,CASSEVDPYGYTF
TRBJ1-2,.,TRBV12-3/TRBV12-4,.,TGTGCCAGCAGCGCGATACAGGGAGCTGGCTACACCTTC,CASSAIQGAGYTF
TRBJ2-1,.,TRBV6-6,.,TGTGCCAGCAACACTGGGGCCATCAATGAGCAGTTCTTC,CASNTGAINEQFF
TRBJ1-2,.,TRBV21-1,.,TGTGCCAGCAGCACGATAAGTAGGGGCCCTGTGGGCTACACCTTC,CASSTISRGPVGYTF
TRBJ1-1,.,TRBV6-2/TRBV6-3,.,TGTGCCAGCAGCCTCGGTTTGTTTGGCAAGCAGAACACTGAAGCTTTCTTT,CASSLGLFGKQNTEAFF
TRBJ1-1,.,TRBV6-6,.,TGTGCCAGCTGGGCAACAAACACTGAAGCTTTCTTT,CASWATNTEAFF
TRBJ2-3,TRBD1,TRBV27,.,TGTGCCAGCAGACAGGGGGCTGGAGCAGATACGCAGTATTTT,CASRQGAGADTQYF
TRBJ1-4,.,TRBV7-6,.,TGTGCCAGCAGTTCACAGATGGGGGGTGACGGTGAAAAACTGTTTTTT,CASSSQMGGDGEKLFF
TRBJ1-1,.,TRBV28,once,TGTGCCAGCAGTTTAAGGAGGAACACTGAAGCTTTCTTT,CASSLRRNTEAFF
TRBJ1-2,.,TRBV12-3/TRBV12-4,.,TGTGCCAGCAGTTTACAGGGATCCTATGGCTACACCTTC,CASSLQGSYGYTF
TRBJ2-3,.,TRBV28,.,TGTGCCAGCAGTTTCAGGAACCCAGATACGCAGTATTTT,CASSFRNPDTQYF
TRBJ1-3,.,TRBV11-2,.,TGTGCCAGCAGCAAAGACCCCAGAAACACCATATATTTT,CASSKDPRNTIYF
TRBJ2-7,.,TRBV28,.,TGTGCCAGCAGTTTATGGGAGCCGCTGAGCTCCTACGAGCAGTACTTC,CASSLWEPLSSYEQYF
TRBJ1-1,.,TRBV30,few,TGTGCCTGGTCTCCGGGACACAAGAACACTGAAGCTTTCTTT,CAWSPGHKNTEAFF
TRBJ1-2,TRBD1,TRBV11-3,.,TGTGCCAGCAGCCTCGGAGGGGGCTACCGTTATGGCTACACCTTC,CASSLGGGYRYGYTF
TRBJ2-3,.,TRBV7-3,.,TGTGCCAGCAGCTTAAGGGACTTAAGCACAGATACGCAGTATTTT,CASSLRDLSTDTQYF
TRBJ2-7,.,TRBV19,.,TGTGCCAGTAGTACCTTCTCCGGAGACGAGCAGTACTTC,CASSTFSGDEQYF
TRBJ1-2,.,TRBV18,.,TGTGCCAGCTCACCATCAGACAGAAGAAACTATGGCTACACCTTC,CASSPSDRRNYGYTF
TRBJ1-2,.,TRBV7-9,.,TGTGCCAGCAGCCTCGAAGGCTATGGCTACACCTTC,CASSLEGYGYTF
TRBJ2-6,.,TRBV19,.,TGTGCCACCACGAGGGAGGTTGGGGCCAACGTCCTGACTTTC,CATTREVGANVLTF
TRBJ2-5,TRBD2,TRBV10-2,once,TGCGCCAGCACCCGGACTAGTTCGGAGGAGACCCAGTACTTC,CASTRTSSEETQYF
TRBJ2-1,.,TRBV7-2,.,TGTGCCAGCAGACGCGGACTGTACAATGAGCAGTTCTTC,CASRRGLYNEQFF
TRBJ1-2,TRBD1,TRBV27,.,TGTGCCAGCAGTCGGGACAGGGATAGTGGCTACACCTTC,CASSRDRDSGYTF
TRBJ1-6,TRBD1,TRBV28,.,TGTGCCAGCACGGGTAGGGACAGGGGGCTCCATTCACCCCTCCACTTT,CASTGRDRGLHSPLHF
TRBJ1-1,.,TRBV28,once,TGTGCCAGCAGTAACCCATCGGGAGTGTCTGAAGCTTTCTTT,CASSNPSGVSEAFF
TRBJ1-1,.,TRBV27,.,TGTGCCAGCATGGGAAGGGGCCCCCCCTCTGCTGAAGCTTTCTTT,CASMGRGPPSAEAFF
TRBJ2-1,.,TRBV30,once,TGTGCCTGGAACGCGGACTACTACAATGAGCAGTTCTTC,CAWNADYYNEQFF
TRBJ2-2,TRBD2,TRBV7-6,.,TGTGCCAGCAGCTTGGCGGCTAGCGGCGCGAACACCGGGGAGCTGTTTTTT,CASSLAASGANTGELFF
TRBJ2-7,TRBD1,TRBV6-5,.,TGTGCCAGCAGCCGGGACAGGGTAGACGAGCAGTACTTC,CASSRDRVDEQYF
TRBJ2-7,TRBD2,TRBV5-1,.,TGCGCCAGCAGCCCCGTGGGTAGCGGGGAAAGCCGAACCTCCGAGCAGTACTTC,CASSPVGSGESRTSEQYF